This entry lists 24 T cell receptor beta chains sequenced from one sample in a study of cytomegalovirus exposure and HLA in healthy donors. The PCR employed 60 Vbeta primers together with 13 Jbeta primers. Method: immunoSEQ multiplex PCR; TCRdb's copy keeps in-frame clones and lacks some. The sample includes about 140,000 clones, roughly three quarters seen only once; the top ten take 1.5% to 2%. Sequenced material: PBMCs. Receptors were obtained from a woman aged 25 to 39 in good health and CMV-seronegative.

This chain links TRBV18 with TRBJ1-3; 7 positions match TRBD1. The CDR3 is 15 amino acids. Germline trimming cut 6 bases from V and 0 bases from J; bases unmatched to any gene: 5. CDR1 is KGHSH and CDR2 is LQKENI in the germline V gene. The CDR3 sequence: CASSRDSGSGNTIYF. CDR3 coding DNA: TGTGCCAGCTCTCGGGACAGCGGCTCTGGAAACACCATATATTTT.

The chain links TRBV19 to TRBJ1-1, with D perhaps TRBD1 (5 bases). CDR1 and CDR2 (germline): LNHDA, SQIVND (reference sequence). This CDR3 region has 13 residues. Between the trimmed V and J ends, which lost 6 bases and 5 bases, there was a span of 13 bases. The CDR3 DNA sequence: TGTGCCAGTAGCTCCGGGGCGGGGACTGAAGCTTTCTTT. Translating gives CASSSGAGTEAFF.

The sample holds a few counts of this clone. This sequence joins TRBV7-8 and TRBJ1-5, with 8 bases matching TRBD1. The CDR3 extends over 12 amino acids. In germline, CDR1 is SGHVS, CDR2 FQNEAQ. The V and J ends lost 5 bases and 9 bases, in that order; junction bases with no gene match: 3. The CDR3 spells CASSLDRGPQHF. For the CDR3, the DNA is TGTGCCAGCAGCCTCGACAGGGGGCCCCAGCATTTT.

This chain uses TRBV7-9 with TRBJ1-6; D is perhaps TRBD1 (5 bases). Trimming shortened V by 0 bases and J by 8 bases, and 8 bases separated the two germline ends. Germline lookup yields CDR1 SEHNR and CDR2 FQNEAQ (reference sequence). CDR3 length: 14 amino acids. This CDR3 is CASSLATAYSPLHF. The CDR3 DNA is TGTGCCAGCAGCTTAGCGACAGCCTATTCACCCCTCCACTTT. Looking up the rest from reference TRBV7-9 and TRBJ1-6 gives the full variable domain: DTGVSQNPRHKITKRGQNVTFRCDPISEHNRLYWYRQTLGQGPEFLTYFQNEAQLEKSRLLSDRFSAERPKGSFSTLEIQRTEQGDSAMYLCASSLATAYSPLHFGNGTRLTVT.

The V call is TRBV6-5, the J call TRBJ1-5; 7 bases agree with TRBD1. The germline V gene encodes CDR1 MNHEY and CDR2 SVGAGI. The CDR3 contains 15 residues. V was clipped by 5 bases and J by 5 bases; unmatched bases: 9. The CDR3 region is CASSPLTGNDQPQHF. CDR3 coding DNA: TGTGCCAGCAGTCCACTGACAGGGAATGATCAGCCCCAGCATTTT.

In DNA, the CDR3 is TGTGCCAGCAGCTTAGCGCGATGGGAGACCCAGTACTTC. Protein: CASSLARWETQYF. The rearrangement uses TRBV7-9 and TRBJ2-5; unclear D gene. Germline V gene sequence: CDR1 SEHNR, CDR2 FQNEAQ (reference sequence). Trimming removed 0 bases at V and 5 bases at J, with 7 bases between. The CDR3 contains 13 residues.

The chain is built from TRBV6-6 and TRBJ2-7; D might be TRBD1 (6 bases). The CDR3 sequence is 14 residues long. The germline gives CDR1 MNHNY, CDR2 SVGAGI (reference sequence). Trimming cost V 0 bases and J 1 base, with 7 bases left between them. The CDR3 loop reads CASSYSRGSYEQYF. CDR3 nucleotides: TGTGCCAGCAGTTACTCCAGGGGTTCCTACGAGCAGTACTTC.

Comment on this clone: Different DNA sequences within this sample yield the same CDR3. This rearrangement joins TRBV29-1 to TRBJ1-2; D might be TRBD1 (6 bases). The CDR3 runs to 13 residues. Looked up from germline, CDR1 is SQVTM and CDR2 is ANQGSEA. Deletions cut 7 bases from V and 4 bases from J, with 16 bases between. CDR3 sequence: CSAVPGGGYGYTF. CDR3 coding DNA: TGCAGCGCCGTTCCGGGGGGCGGCTATGGCTACACCTTC.

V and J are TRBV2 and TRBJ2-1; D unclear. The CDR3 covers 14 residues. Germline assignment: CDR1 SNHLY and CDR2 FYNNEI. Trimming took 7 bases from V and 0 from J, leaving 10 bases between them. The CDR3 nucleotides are TGTGCCAGCAACGGTTTAAGCTCCTACAATGAGCAGTTCTTC. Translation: CASNGLSSYNEQFF.

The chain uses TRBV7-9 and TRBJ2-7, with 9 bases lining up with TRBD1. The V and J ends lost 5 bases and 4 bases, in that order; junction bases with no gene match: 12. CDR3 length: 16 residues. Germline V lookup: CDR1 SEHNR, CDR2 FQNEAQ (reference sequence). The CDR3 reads CASSLQRDRARYEQYV. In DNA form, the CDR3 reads TGTGCCAGCAGCCTACAACGGGACAGGGCTCGATACGAGCAGTACGTC.

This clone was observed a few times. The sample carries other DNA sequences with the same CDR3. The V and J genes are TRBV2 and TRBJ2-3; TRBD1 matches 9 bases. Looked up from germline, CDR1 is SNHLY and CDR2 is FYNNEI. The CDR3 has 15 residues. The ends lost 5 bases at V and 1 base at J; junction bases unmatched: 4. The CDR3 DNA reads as TGTGCCAGCAGTCCACGACAGGGGGGCACAGATACGCAGTATTTT. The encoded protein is CASSPRQGGTDTQYF.

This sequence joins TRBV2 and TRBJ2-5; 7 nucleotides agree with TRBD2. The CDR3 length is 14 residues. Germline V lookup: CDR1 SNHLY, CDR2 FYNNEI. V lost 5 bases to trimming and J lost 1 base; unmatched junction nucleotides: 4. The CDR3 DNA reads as TGTGCCAGCAGTTACCGGGGGGTCCAAGAGACCCAGTACTTC. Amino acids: CASSYRGVQETQYF.

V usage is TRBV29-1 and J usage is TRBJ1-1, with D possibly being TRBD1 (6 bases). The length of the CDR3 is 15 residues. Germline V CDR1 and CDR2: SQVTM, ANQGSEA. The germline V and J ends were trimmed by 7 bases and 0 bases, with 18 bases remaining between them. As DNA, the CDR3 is TGCAGCGCCGGGTCCTCAGGGGCGTTGAACACTGAAGCTTTCTTT. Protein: CSAGSSGALNTEAFF.

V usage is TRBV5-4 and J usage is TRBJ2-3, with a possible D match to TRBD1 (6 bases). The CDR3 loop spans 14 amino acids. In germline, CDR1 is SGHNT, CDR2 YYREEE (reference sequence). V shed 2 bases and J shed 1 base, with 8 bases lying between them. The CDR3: CASSLRQGTDTQYF. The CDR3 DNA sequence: TGTGCCAGCAGCTTAAGACAGGGCACAGATACGCAGTATTTT.

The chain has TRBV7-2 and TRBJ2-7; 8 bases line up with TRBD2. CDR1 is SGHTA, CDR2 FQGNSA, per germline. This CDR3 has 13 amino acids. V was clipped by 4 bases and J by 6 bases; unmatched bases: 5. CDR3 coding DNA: TGTGCCAGCAGCTGGGTCGGGAGGGGCGAGCAGTACTTC. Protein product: CASSWVGRGEQYF. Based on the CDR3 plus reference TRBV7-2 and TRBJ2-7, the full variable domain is GAGVSQSPSNKVTEKGKDVELRCDPISGHTALYWYRQSLGQGLEFLIYFQGNSAPDKSGLPSDRFSAERTGGSVSTLTIQRTQQEDSAVYLCASSWVGRGEQYFGPGTRLTVT.

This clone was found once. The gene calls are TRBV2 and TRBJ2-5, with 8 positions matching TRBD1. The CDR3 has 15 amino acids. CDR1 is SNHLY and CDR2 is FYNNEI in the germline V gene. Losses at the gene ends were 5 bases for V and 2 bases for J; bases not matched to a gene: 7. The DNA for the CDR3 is TGTGCCAGCAGTACCGAAGGACAGGGACAAGAGACCCAGTACTTC. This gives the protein CASSTEGQGQETQYF.

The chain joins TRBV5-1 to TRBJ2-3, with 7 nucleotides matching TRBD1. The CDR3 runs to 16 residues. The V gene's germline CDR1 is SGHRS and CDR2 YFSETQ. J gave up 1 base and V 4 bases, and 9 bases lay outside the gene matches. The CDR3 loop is CASSKENRGGTDTQYF. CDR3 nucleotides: TGCGCCAGCAGCAAAGAAAACAGGGGTGGCACAGATACGCAGTATTTT.

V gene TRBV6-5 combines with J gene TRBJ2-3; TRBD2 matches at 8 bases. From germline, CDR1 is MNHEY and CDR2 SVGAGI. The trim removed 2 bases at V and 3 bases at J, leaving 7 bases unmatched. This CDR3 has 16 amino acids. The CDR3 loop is CASSYDLAGGTDTQYF. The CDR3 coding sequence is TGTGCCAGCAGTTACGACCTAGCGGGCGGGACAGATACGCAGTATTTT.

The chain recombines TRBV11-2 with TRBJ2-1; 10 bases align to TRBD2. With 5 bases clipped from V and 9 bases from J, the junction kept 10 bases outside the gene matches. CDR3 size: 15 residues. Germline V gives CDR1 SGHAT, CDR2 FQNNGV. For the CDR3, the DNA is TGTGCCAGCAGCGCAACTAGCGGGGCCAGCCTTGAGCAGTTCTTC. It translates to CASSATSGASLEQFF.

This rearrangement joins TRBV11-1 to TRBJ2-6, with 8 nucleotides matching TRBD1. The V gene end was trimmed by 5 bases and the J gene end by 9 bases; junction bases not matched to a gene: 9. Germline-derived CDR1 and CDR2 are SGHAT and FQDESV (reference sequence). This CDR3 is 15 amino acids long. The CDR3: CASSIGQGWDNVLTF. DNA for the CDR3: TGTGCCAGCAGCATAGGACAGGGTTGGGACAACGTCCTGACTTTC.

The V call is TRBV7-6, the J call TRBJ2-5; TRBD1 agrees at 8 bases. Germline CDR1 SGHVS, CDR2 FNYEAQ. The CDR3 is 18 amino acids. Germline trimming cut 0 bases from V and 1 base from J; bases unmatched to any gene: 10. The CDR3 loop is CASSLAVPTGERQETQYF. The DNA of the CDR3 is TGTGCCAGCAGCTTAGCCGTCCCGACAGGGGAGCGCCAAGAGACCCAGTACTTC.

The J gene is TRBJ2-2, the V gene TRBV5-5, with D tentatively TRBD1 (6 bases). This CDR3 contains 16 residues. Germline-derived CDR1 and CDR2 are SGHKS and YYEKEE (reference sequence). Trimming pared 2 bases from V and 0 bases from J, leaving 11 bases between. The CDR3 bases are TGTGCCAGCAGCTTAAGGGGGACGGCGAACACCGGGGAGCTGTTTTTT. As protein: CASSLRGTANTGELFF.

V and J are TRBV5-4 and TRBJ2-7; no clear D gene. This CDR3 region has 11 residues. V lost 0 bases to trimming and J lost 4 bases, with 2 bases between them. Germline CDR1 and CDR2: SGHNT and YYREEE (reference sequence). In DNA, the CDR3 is TGTGCCAGCAGCTTGGCTTACGAGCAGTACTTC. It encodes CASSLAYEQYF.

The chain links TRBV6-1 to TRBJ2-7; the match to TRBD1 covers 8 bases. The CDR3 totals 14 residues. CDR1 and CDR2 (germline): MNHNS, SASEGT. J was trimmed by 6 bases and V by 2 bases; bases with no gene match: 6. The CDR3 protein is CASSETGGISEQYF. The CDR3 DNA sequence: TGTGCCAGCAGTGAAACAGGGGGGATTTCCGAGCAGTACTTC.